Included here is one T cell receptor beta chain sequence, with context. What it binds is not known. TCRdb re-called the 5' RACE reads with MiXCR, one entry per CDR3 protein. The repertoire holds a few hundred thousand distinct CDR3 sequences, with roughly 4.3% as singletons. These data are taken from a study of T cells after yellow fever vaccination. Study-wide findings and caveats: Post-booster repertoires contained most primary-vaccination clones again (roughly 95% CD4, about 88% CD8).

The input for sequencing was PBMCs, taken 5 days after the yellow fever booster vaccination. The TCR comes from a man aged 18 to 35 who received the YFV17D yellow fever vaccine.

The CDR3 reads CSASGFGEQFF. The CDR3 nucleotides are TGCAGTGCTAGTGGATTCGGTGAGCAGTTCTTC. The chain carries TRBV20-1 and TRBJ2-1; no definite D call. V dropped 3 bases and J dropped 9 bases, with 9 bases sitting between them. CDR3 length equals 11 residues. Germline assignment: CDR1 DFQATT and CDR2 SNEGSKA (reference sequence).